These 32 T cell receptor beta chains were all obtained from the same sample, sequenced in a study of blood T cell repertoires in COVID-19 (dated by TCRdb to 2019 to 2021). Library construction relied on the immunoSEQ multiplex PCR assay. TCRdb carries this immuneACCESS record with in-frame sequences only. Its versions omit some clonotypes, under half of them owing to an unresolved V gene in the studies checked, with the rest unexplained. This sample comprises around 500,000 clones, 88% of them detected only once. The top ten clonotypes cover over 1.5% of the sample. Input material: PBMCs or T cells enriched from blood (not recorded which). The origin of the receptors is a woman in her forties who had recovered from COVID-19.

DNA for the CDR3: TGTGCCTGGAGTGTCTCTCCATGGGGCAGGGGAGACTATGGCTACACCTTC. Translation gives CAWSVSPWGRGDYGYTF. The chain employs TRBV30 and TRBJ1-2; TRBD1 might be the D (6 bases). The V and J ends lost 0 bases and 3 bases respectively, with 20 bases between them. The CDR3 runs to 17 residues. CDR1 and CDR2 from the germline V gene are GTSNPN and SVGIG (reference sequence).

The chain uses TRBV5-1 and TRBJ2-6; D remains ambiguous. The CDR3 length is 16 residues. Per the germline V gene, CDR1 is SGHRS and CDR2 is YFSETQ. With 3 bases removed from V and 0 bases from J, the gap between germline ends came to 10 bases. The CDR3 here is CASSWWAGSGANVLTF. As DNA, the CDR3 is TGCGCCAGCAGCTGGTGGGCCGGCTCTGGGGCCAACGTCCTGACTTTC.

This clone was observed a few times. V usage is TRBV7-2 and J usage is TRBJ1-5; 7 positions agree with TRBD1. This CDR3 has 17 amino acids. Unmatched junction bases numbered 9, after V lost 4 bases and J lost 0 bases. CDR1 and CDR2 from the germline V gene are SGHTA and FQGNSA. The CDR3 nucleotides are TGTGCCAGCAGCTCCGAGACAGGGCGAGGTAGCAATCAGCCCCAGCATTTT. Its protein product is CASSSETGRGSNQPQHF.

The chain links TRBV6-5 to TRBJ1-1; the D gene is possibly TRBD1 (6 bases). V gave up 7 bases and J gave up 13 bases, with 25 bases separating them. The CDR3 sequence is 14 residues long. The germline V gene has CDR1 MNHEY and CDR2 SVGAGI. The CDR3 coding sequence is TGTGCCAGCACCAACTCTGGAGGCAGGGGAGCGAGTTTCTTT. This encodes CASTNSGGRGASFF.

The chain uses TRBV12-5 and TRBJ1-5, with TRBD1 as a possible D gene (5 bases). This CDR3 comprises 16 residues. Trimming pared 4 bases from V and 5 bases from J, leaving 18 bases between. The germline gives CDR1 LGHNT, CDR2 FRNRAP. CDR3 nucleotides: TGTGCTAGTGGTTCCGGTGCATGGGGAGGGGATCAGCCCCAGCATTTT. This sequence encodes CASGSGAWGGDQPQHF.

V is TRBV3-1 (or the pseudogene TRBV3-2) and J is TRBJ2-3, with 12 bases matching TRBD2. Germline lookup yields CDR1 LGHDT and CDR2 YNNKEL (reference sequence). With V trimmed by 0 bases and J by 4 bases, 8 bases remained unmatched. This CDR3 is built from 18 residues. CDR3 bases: TGTGCCAGCAGCCAAGATTCGGTACTAGCGGGAGGCGCAGATACGCAGTATTTT. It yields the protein CASSQDSVLAGGADTQYF.

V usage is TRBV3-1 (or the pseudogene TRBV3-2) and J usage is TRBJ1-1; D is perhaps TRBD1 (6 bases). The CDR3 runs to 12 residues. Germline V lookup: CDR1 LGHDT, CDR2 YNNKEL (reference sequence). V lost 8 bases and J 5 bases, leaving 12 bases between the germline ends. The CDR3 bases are TGTGCCAGCCGAGGGGGATGGACTGAAGCTTTCTTT. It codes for CASRGGWTEAFF.

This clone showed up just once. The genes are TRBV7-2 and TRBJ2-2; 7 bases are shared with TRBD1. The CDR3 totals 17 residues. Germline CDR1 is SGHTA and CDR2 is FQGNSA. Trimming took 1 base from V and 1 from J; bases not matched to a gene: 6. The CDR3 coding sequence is TGTGCCAGCAGCTTAGTGTCAGGGGGTAGGAACACCGGGGAGCTGTTTTTT. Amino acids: CASSLVSGGRNTGELFF.

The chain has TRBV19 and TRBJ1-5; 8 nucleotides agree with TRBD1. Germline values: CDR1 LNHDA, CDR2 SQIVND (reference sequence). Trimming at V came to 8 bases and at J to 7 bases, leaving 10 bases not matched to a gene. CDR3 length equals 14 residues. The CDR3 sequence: CASQDRERGQPQHF. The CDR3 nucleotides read TGTGCCAGTCAGGACAGGGAGCGTGGCCAGCCCCAGCATTTT. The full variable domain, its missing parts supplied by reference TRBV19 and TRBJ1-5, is DGGITQSPKYLFRKEGQNVTLSCEQNLNHDAMYWYRQDPGQGLRLIYYSQIVNDFQKGDIAEGYSVSREKKESFPLTVTSAQKNPTAFYLCASQDRERGQPQHFGDGTRLSIL.

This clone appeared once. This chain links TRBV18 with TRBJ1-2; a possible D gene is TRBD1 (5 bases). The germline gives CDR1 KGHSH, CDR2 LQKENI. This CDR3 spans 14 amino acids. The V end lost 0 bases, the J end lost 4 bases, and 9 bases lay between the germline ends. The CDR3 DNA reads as TGTGCCAGCTCACCACCCTCAGGGTCCTATGGCTACACCTTC. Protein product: CASSPPSGSYGYTF. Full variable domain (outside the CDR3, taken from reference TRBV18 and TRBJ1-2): NAGVMQNPRHLVRRRGQEARLRCSPMKGHSHVYWYRQLPEEGLKFMVYLQKENIIDESGMPKERFSAEFPKEGPSILRIQQVVRGDSAAYFCASSPPSGSYGYTFGSGTRLTVV.

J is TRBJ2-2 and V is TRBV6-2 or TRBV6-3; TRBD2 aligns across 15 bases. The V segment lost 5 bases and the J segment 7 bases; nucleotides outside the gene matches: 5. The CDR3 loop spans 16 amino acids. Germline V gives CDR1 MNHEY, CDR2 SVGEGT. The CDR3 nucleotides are TGTGCCAGCAGTCGGACTAGCGGGAGGGTAGGCGGGGAGCTGTTTTTT. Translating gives CASSRTSGRVGGELFF.

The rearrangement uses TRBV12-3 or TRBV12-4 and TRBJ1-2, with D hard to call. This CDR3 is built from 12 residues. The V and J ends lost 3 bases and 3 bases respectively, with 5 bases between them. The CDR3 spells CASSFQDYGYTF. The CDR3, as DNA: TGTGCCAGCAGTTTCCAGGACTATGGCTACACCTTC.

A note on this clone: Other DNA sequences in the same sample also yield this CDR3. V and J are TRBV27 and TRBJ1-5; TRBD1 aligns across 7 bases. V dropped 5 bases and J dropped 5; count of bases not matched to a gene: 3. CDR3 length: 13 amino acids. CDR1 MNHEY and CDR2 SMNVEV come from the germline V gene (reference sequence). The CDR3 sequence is CASSGTGDQPQHF. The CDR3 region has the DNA TGTGCCAGCAGTGGTACAGGGGATCAGCCCCAGCATTTT.

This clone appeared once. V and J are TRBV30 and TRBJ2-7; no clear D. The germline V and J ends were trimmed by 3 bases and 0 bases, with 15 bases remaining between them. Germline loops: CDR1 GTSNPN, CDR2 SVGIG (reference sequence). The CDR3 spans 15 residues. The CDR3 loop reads CAWSYLEDNSYEQYF. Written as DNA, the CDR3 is TGTGCCTGGAGCTACCTTGAAGATAACTCCTACGAGCAGTACTTC.

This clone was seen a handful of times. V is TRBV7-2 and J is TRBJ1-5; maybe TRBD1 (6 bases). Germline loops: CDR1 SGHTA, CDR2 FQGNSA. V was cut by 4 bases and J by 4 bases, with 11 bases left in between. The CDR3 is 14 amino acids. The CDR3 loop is CASSSRGSNQPQHF. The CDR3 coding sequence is TGTGCCAGCAGCTCCAGGGGCAGTAATCAGCCCCAGCATTTT.

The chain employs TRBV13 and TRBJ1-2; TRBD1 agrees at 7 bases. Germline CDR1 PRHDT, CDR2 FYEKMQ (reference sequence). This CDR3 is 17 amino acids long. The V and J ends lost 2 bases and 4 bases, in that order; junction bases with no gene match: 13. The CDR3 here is CASSLMPARQGGYGYTF. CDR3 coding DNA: TGTGCCAGCAGCTTAATGCCCGCGCGACAGGGAGGCTATGGCTACACCTTC. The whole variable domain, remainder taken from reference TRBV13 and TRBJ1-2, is AAGVIQSPRHLIKEKRETATLKCYPIPRHDTVYWYQQGPGQDPQFLISFYEKMQSDKGSIPDRFSAQQFSDYHSELNMSSLELGDSALYFCASSLMPARQGGYGYTFGSGTRLTVV.

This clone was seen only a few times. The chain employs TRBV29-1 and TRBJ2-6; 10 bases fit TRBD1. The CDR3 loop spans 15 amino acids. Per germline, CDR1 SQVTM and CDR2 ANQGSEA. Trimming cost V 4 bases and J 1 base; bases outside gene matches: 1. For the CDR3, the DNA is TGCAGCGTTGCGGGACAGGGGTCTGGGGCCAACGTCCTGACTTTC. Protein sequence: CSVAGQGSGANVLTF.

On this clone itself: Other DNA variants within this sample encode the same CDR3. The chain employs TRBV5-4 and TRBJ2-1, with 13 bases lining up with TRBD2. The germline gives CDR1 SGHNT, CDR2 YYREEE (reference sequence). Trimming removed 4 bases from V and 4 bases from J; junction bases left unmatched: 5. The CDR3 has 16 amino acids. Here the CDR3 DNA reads TGTGCCAGCAGCCTCGGGACTAGCGGGAATTACAATGAGCAGTTCTTC. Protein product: CASSLGTSGNYNEQFF.

The CDR3, as DNA: TGCAGCTTCGGACACAGGAACACTGAAGCTTTCTTT. Amino acid sequence: CSFGHRNTEAFF. The genes are TRBV29-1 and TRBJ1-1, with D possibly matching TRBD1 (5 bases). V shed 8 bases and J shed 1 base, with 11 bases lying between them. The CDR3 has 12 amino acids. CDR1 SQVTM and CDR2 ANQGSEA come from the germline V gene.

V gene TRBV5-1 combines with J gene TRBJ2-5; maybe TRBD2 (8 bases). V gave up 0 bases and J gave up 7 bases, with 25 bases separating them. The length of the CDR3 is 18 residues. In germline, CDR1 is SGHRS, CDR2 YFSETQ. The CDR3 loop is CASSLEGTSSTRQGTQYF. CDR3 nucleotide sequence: TGCGCCAGCAGCTTGGAAGGGACTAGTAGCACCCGACAGGGGACCCAGTACTTC.

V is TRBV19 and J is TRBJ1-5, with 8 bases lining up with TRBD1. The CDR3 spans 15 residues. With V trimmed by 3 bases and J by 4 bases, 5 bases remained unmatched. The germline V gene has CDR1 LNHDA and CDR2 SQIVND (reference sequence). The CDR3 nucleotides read TGTGCCAGTAGTATGGACAGGGTGGGGAATCAGCCCCAGCATTTT. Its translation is CASSMDRVGNQPQHF.

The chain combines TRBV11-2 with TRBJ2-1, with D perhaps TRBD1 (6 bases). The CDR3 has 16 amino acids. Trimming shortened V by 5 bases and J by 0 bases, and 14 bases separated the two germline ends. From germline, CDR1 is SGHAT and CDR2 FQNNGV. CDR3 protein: CASSLLGQISYNEQFF. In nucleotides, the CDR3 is TGTGCCAGCAGCCTCCTCGGACAGATCTCCTACAATGAGCAGTTCTTC.

CDR3 residues: CATSLKAGEGQPQHF. The CDR3 DNA reads as TGTGCCACCAGTTTAAAGGCGGGCGAAGGTCAGCCCCAGCATTTT. V usage is TRBV24-1 and J usage is TRBJ1-5, with no clear D. Trimming removed 6 bases at V and 6 bases at J, with 17 bases between. CDR3 length: 15 residues. Germline V gene sequence: CDR1 KGHDR, CDR2 SFDVKD.

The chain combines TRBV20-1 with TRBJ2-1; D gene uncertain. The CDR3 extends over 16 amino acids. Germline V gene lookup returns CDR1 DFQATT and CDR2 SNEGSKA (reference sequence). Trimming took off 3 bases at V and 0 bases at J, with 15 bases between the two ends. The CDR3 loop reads CSASGVDSSSYNEQFF. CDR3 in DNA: TGCAGTGCTAGTGGTGTGGATAGCAGCTCCTACAATGAGCAGTTCTTC.

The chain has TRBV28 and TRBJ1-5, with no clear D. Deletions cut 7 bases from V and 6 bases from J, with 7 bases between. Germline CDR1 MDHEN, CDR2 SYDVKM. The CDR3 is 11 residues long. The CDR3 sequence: CASNSFQPQHF. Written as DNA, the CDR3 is TGTGCCAGCAACTCCTTTCAGCCCCAGCATTTT.

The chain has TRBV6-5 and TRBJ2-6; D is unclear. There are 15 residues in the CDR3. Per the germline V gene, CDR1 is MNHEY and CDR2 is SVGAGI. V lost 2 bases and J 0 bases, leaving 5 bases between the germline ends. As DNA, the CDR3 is TGTGCCAGCAGTTACCTACCCTCTGGGGCCAACGTCCTGACTTTC. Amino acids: CASSYLPSGANVLTF.

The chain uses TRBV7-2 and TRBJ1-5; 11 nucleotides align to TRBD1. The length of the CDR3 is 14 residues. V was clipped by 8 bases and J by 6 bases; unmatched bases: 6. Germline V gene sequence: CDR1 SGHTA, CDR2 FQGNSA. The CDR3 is CASAGQGAGQPQHF. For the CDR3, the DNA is TGTGCCAGCGCTGGACAGGGGGCAGGTCAGCCCCAGCATTTT.

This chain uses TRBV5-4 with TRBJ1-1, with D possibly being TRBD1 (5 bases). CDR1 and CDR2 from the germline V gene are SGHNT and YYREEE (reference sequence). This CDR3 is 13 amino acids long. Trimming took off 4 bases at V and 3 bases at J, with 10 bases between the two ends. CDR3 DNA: TGTGCCAGCAGCCGCGACAGTCACACTGAAGCTTTCTTT. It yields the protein CASSRDSHTEAFF.

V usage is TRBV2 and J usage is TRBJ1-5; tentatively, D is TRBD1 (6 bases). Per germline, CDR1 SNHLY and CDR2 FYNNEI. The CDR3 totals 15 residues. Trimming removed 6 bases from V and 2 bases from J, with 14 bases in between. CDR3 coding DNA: TGTGCCAGCAGGCCTGGGACAAGCGGCAATCAGCCCCAGCATTTT. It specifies CASRPGTSGNQPQHF.

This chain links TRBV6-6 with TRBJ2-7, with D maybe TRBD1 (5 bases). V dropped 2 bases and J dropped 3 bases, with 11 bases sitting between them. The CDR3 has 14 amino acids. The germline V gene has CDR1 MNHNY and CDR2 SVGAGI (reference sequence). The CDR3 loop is CASSYEGVDYEQYF. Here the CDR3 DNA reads TGTGCCAGCAGTTACGAAGGGGTGGACTACGAGCAGTACTTC.

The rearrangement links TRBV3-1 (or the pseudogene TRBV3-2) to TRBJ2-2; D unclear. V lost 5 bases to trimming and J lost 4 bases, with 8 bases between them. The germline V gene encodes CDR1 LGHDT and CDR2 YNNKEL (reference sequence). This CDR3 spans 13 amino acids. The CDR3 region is CASSGRSTGELFF. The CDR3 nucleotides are TGTGCCAGCAGCGGTCGCAGCACCGGGGAGCTGTTTTTT.

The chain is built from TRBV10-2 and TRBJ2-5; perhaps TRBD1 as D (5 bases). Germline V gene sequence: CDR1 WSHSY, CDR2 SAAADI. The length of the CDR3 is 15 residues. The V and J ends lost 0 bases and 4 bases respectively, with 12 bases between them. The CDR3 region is CASSESPGRGETQYF. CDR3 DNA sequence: TGCGCCAGCAGTGAGTCCCCAGGGCGCGGAGAGACCCAGTACTTC.